This TCR beta chain was captured in a study of beta chain features in type 1 diabetes. The wider study: Examination covered almost 110,000,000 sorted cells spanning all samples. General study findings and limits: Possible PCR preference for shorter templates applied equally to patients and controls. There was no resolution here of whether HLA type influences TCRB rearrangement.

Details on this clone: Its target is not known.

As every portion of the isolated RNA was reverse transcribed, the sequencing read expressed TCRB transcripts. Sequencing was performed with immunoSEQ multiplex PCR; in TCRdb, only in-frame clones are kept and a portion is missing. The sample has under 900,000 clones, roughly 15% seen once. The sequence came from a woman between 18 and 29 years old in good health. Sample: naive CD4+ T cells from blood.

CDR3 region: CASSPPGVAPSNEQFF. For the CDR3, the DNA is TGTGCCAGCTCACCACCCGGGGTAGCCCCGAGCAATGAGCAGTTCTTC. The chain has TRBV18 and TRBJ2-1, with D possibly being TRBD2 (5 bases). The CDR3 is made up of 16 amino acids. Deletions cut 0 bases from V and 6 bases from J, with 15 bases between. Germline V gives CDR1 KGHSH, CDR2 LQKENI.